Listed below are T cell receptor beta chains from one sample, sequenced in a study of regulatory T cells in long-lasting Graves disease. TCRdb used MiXCR to reprocess the multiplex PCR reads, holding one entry per CDR3 protein. The sample records under 450,000 distinct CDR3 sequences, approximately 12% being singletons. This sample was also put to use in a study of T cells in Graves' hyperthyroidism and ophthalmopathy.

Material: peripheral blood mononuclear cells (PBMCs), obtained at new diagnosis, from a patient treated with antithyroid drugs. These receptor sequences come from a woman aged 18-30 years with Graves disease. The CDR3 runs from the conserved cysteine through the conserved F or W. Each record gives: CDR3 protein, CDR3 DNA, J gene, V gene, clone size, D gene. The D gene is left open where the match is weak. Expanded clones get a size class; other rows say once, few or many, or leave the size out.

CASSLGSGVVLNTQYF | TGTGCCAGCAGCTTGGGTAGCGGGGTGGTCCTGAATACGCAGTATTTT | TRBJ2-3 | TRBV7-2 | many | TRBD2
CASSQWQSGEQFF | TGTGCCAGCAGCCAATGGCAGTCCGGTGAGCAGTTCTTC | TRBJ2-1 | TRBV14 | many | NA
CASRGWGAGQETQYF | TGTGCCAGTAGAGGGTGGGGCGCAGGCCAAGAGACCCAGTACTTC | TRBJ2-5 | TRBV19 | many | NA
CASASGQGATYEQYF | TGTGCCAGCGCCTCGGGACAGGGGGCCACCTACGAGCAGTACTTC | TRBJ2-7 | TRBV2 | NA | TRBD1
CASRDRQGGPYGYTF | TGTGCCAGTAGAGATCGACAGGGGGGACCCTATGGCTACACCTTC | TRBJ1-2 | TRBV19 | many | TRBD1
CSVGKGDNSPLHF | TGCAGCGTTGGTAAAGGGGATAATTCACCCCTCCACTTT | TRBJ1-6 | TRBV29-1 | NA | NA
CASSPYHRVEQFF | TGTGCCAGCAGCCCCTATCACAGGGTTGAGCAGTTCTTC | TRBJ2-1 | TRBV7-2 | many | NA
CAWRGTGGTEAFF | TGTGCCTGGAGGGGAACAGGGGGGACTGAAGCTTTCTTT | TRBJ1-1 | TRBV30 | few | TRBD1
CASSDSMERTNEKLFF | TGTGCCAGCAGTGACAGTATGGAGAGGACTAATGAAAAACTGTTTTTT | TRBJ1-4 | TRBV2 | many | NA
CATSGLAGGPVQETQYF | TGTGCCACCAGTGGACTAGCGGGAGGTCCCGTACAAGAGACCCAGTACTTC | TRBJ2-5 | TRBV24-1 | many | TRBD2
CASSPRTVPNEQFF | TGTGCCAGCAGCCCACGGACAGTCCCGAACGAGCAGTTCTTC | TRBJ2-1 | TRBV7-2 | few | NA
CASSPLSGSSYNEQFF | TGTGCCAGCAGTCCACTCTCTGGTAGCTCCTACAATGAGCAGTTCTTC | TRBJ2-1 | TRBV12-3/TRBV12-4 | many | NA
CASRQGRGTEQFF | TGCGCCAGCAGACAGGGTAGGGGCACTGAGCAGTTCTTC | TRBJ2-1 | TRBV4-1 | NA | NA
CSASLTGQETQYF | TGCAGTGCTAGTCTGACAGGGCAAGAGACCCAGTACTTC | TRBJ2-5 | TRBV20-1 | NA | TRBD1
CASSNQNNEQFF | TGTGCCAGCAGCAACCAGAACAATGAGCAGTTCTTC | TRBJ2-1 | TRBV12-3/TRBV12-4 | many | NA
CASSISTGGTGELFF | TGTGCCAGTAGTATATCGACAGGGGGCACCGGGGAGCTGTTTTTT | TRBJ2-2 | TRBV19 | NA | TRBD1
CASRDSGANVLTF | TGTGCCAGCAGGGATTCTGGGGCCAACGTCCTGACTTTC | TRBJ2-6 | TRBV12-3/TRBV12-4 | many | NA
CASSYDPREQGFANTGELFF | TGTGCCAGCAGTTACGATCCCCGCGAACAGGGGTTCGCGAACACCGGGGAGCTGTTTTTT | TRBJ2-2 | TRBV6-2/TRBV6-3 | many | TRBD1
CATSSGQINQPQHF | TGTGCCACCAGTTCGGGACAGATCAATCAGCCCCAGCATTTT | TRBJ1-5 | TRBV24-1 | many | TRBD1
CASSFGDTIYF | TGTGCCAGCAGCTTCGGGGACACCATATATTTT | TRBJ1-3 | TRBV7-2 | many | NA
CASLPRTGGFLRDDYNEQFF | TGCGCCAGCCTTCCAAGGACAGGGGGCTTTTTGCGGGATGACTACAATGAGCAGTTCTTC | TRBJ2-1 | TRBV5-1 | NA | TRBD1
CAWSGQAAACPLF | TGTGCCTGGAGTGGGCAAGCGGCCGCTTGCCCGCTTTTT | TRBJ1-4 | TRBV30 | many | NA
CAWRYSGSKYTQYF | TGTGCCTGGAGATATAGCGGGAGCAAATATACGCAGTATTTT | TRBJ2-3 | TRBV30 | many | TRBD2
CASSLDGLLNTEAFF | TGTGCCAGCAGCTTAGACGGGTTGTTGAACACTGAAGCTTTCTTT | TRBJ1-1 | TRBV11-2 | many | NA
CSVVVLAGYNEQFF | TGCAGCGTCGTGGTACTAGCGGGTTACAATGAGCAGTTCTTC | TRBJ2-1 | TRBV29-1 | many | TRBD2
CASSVGWVNEKLFF | TGTGCCAGCAGCGTTGGGTGGGTTAATGAAAAACTGTTTTTT | TRBJ1-4 | TRBV7-2 | NA | NA
CASSQKPGQGPGTDTQYF | TGTGCCAGCAGCCAAAAACCGGGACAGGGTCCGGGAACAGATACGCAGTATTTT | TRBJ2-3 | TRBV14 | many | TRBD1
CSAPYRRTVKQYF | TGCAGTGCTCCTTACCGCCGGACAGTAAAGCAGTACTTC | TRBJ2-7 | TRBV20-1 | many | NA
CATPGERTYEQYF | TGTGCCACCCCGGGAGAGAGGACCTACGAGCAGTACTTC | TRBJ2-7 | TRBV7-9 | NA | NA